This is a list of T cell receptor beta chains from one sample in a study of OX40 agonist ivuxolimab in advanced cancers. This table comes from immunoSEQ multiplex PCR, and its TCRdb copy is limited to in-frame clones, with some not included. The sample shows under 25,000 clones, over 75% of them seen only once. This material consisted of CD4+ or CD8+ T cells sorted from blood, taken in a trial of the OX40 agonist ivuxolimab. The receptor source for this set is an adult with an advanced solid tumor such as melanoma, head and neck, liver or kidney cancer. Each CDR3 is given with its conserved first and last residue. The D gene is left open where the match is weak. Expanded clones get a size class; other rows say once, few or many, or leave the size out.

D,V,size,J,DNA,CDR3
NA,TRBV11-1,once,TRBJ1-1,TGTGCCAGCAGCTTGATTAGGGGGTCAATGAACACTGAAGCTTTCTTT,CASSLIRGSMNTEAFF
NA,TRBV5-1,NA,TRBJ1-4,TGCGCCAGCAGCTTGGCTGGGGGTGAAAAACTGTTTTTT,CASSLAGGEKLFF
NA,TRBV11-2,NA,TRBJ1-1,TGTGCCAGCAGCCCGCAACAGGCCCTGAACACTGAAGCTTTCTTT,CASSPQQALNTEAFF
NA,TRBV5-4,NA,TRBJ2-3,TGTGCCAGCAGCTTTTCGGGTCCCGATACGCAGTATTTT,CASSFSGPDTQYF
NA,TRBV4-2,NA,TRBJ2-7,TGTGCCAGCAGCCAAGAGGACGGTCCTTACGAGCAGTACTTC,CASSQEDGPYEQYF
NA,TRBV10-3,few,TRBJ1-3,TGTGCCATCAGGCAGGGGTTGTCCGGAAACACCATATATTTT,CAIRQGLSGNTIYF
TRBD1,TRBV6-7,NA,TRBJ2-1,TGTGCCAGCAGACTAGGACAGGACAATGAGCAGTTCTTC,CASRLGQDNEQFF
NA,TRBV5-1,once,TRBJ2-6,TGCGCCAGCAGCTTACAGGGTAGGAGCTCTGGGGCCAACGTCCTGACTTTC,CASSLQGRSSGANVLTF
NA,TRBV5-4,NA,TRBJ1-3,TGTGCCAGCAGCTTGAGGGGTTTTGGAAACACCATATATTTT,CASSLRGFGNTIYF
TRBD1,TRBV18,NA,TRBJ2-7,TGTGCCAGCTCACCATTCGCAGGGGGTGTATCCTACGAGCAGTACTTC,CASSPFAGGVSYEQYF
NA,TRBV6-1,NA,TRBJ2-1,TGTGCCAGCAGTGCACTAGACTCCTACAATGAGCAGTTCTTC,CASSALDSYNEQFF
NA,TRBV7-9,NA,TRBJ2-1,TGTGCCAGCAGCTTCGGCGGCTCCTACAATGAGCAGTTCTTC,CASSFGGSYNEQFF
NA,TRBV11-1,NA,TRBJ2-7,TGTGCCAGCAGTCTCCTCGGCTACGAGCAGTACTTC,CASSLLGYEQYF
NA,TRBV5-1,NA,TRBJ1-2,TGCGCCAGCAGCTTCGTTGGAACTAATGGCTACACCTTC,CASSFVGTNGYTF
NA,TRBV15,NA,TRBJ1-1,TGTGCCACCAGCAGAAAGGGGACGGGAAACACTGAAGCTTTCTTT,CATSRKGTGNTEAFF
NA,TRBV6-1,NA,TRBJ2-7,TGTGCCAGCAGCCTGACAGAATTCTCCTACGAGCAGTACTTC,CASSLTEFSYEQYF
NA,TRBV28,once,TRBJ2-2,TGTGCCAGCAGTTTATACACCGGGGAGCTGTTTTTT,CASSLYTGELFF
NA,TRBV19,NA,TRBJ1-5,TGTGCCAGTAGTATTGTGAATCAGCCCCAGCATTTT,CASSIVNQPQHF
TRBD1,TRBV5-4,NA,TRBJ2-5,TGTGCCAGCACCAAGAAGACAGGGGAGGTAGAGACCCAGTACTTC,CASTKKTGEVETQYF
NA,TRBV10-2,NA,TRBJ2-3,TGCGCCACCACCAGGACCCTCGACACAGATACGCAGTATTTT,CATTRTLDTDTQYF
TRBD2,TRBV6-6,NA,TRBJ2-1,TGTGCCAGCAGATTACCAGCGGGGGTGAATCACAATGAGCAGTTCTTC,CASRLPAGVNHNEQFF
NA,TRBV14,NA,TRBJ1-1,TGTGCCAGCAGCCAAGTCCTAGGACGGACGAACACTGAAGCTTTCTTT,CASSQVLGRTNTEAFF
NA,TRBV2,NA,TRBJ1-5,TGTGCCAGCAAGGACCAGGGCAATCAGCCCCAGCATTTT,CASKDQGNQPQHF
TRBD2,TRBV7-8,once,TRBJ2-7,TGTGCCAGCAGCCCACCAGGACTAGCGATTCGCGAGCAGTACTTC,CASSPPGLAIREQYF
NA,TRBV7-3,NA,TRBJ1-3,TGTGCCAGCAACGTAACGGAACAGCCGGAAAACACCATATATTTT,CASNVTEQPENTIYF
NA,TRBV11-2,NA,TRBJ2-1,TGTGCCAGCAGCTTAGTGGACGCCAATGAGCAGTTCTTC,CASSLVDANEQFF
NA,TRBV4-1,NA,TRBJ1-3,TGCGCCAGCAGCCAAGAGGGAAGGGCTGGAAACACCATATATTTT,CASSQEGRAGNTIYF
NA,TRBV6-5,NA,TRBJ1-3,TGTGCCAGCAGTTACGGGAGCTCTGGAAACACCATATATTTT,CASSYGSSGNTIYF
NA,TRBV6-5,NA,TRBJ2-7,TGTGCCAGCAGTTACACCGCGGACAGCTCCTACGAGCAGTACTTC,CASSYTADSSYEQYF
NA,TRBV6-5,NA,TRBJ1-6,TGTGCCAGCAAAAGCGACCCCCGGGGTTCACCCCTCCACTTT,CASKSDPRGSPLHF
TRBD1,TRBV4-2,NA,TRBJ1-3,TGTGCCAGCAGCTCCGGGACAGCCTCTGGAAACACCATATATTTT,CASSSGTASGNTIYF
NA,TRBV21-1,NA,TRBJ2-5,TGTGCCAGCAGCAAAGCTGGCCGAGAGACCCAGTACTTC,CASSKAGRETQYF
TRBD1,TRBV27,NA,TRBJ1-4,TGTGCCAGCAGTACCCCCCGGGACAGGGAACTGAGAAAACTGTTTTTT,CASSTPRDRELRKLFF
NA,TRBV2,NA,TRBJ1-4,TGTGCCAGCAGGGCCGGAGCATTAAATGAAAAACTGTTTTTT,CASRAGALNEKLFF
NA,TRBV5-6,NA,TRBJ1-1,TGTGCCAGCAGCCGAATAGACTCTAACGACAGGAACACTGAAGCTTTCTTT,CASSRIDSNDRNTEAFF
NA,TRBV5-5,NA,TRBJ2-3,TGTGCCAGCAGCTTTGGGGCAACAGATACGCAGTATTTT,CASSFGATDTQYF